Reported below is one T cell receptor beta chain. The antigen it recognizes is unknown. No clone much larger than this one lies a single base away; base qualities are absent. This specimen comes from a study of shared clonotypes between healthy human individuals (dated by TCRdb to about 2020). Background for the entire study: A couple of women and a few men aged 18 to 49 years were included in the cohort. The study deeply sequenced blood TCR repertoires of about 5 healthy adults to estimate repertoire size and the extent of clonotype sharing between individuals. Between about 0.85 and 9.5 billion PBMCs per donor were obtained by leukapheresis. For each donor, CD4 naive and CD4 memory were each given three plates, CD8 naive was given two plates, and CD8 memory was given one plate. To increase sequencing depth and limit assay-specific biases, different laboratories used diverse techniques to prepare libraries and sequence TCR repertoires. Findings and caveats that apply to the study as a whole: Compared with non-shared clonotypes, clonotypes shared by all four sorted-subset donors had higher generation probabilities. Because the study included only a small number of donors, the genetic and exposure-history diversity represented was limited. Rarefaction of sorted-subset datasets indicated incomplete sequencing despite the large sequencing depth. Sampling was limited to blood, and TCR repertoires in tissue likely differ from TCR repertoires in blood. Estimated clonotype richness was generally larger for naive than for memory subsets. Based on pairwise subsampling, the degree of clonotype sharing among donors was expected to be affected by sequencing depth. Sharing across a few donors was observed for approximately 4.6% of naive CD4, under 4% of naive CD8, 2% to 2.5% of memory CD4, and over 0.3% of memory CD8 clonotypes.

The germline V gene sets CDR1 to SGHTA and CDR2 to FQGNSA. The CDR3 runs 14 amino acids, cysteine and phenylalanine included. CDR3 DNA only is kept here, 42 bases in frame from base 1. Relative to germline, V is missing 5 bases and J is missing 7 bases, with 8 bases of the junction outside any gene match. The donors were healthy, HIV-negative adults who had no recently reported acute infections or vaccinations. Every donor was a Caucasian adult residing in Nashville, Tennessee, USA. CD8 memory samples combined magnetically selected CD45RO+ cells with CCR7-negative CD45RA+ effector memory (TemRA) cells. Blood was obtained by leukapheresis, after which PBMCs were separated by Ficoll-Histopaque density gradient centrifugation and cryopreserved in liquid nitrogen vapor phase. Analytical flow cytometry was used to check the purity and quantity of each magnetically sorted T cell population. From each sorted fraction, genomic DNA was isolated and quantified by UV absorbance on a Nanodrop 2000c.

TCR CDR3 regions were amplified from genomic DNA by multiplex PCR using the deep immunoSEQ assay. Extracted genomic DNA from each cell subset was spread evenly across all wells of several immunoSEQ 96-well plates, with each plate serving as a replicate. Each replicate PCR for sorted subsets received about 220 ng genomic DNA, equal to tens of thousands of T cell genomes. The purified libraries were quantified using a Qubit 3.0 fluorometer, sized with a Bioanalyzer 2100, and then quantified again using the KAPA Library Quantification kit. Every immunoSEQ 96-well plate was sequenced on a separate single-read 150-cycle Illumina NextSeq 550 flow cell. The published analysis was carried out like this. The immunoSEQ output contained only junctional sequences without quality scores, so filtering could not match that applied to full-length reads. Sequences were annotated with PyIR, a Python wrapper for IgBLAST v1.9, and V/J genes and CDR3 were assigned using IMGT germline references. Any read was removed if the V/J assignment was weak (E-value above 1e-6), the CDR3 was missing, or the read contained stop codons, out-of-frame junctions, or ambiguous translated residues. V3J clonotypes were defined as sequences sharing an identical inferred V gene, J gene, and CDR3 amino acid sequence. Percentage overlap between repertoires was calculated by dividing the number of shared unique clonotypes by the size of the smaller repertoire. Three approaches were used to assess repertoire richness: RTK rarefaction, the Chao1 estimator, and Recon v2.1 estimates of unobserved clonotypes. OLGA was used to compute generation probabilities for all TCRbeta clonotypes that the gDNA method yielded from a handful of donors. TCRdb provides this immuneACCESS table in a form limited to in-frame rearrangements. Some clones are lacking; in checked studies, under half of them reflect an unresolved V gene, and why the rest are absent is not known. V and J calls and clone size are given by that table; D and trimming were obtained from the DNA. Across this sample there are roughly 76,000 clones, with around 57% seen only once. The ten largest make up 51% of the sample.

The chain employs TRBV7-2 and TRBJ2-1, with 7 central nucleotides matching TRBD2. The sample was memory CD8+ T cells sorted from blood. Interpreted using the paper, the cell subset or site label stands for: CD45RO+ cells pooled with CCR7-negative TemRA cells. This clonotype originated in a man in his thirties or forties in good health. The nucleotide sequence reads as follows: TGTGCCAGCAGCCGCGGGCCCGGGAGGAATGAGCAGTTCTTC. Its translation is CASSRGPGRNEQFF.